This T cell receptor beta chain was documented in a study of T cell repertoires in cytomegalovirus infection (dated by TCRdb to about 2019). With respect to the entire study: Donor HLA type was relevant to the analysis, as public TCR beta signatures indicated carriage of CMV infection together with the matching HLA type. Here is what the overall study found, with its caveats: Carriers of CMV infection plus the relevant HLA type were discriminated by the cumulative frequency of public TCR beta family members in the study cohort and in an independent roughly 320-donor cohort. The ex vivo response was dominated by HLA-C-restricted CMV-specific TCR beta clonotypes, which also provided the single most frequent clonotype in two of eight donors.

This clonotype was seen a few times. Its binding antigen is unknown. There are no base qualities to consult, and no much larger clone falls within one base. The sequencer listed for this sample is Illumina HiSeq 1500. TCRdb reprocessed the public reads (quality trimming at Q25 with fastp, clone calling with MiXCR) and kept in-frame beta chains. Under each unique CDR3 protein, matching rows form one entry showing the most common genes and DNA. The sample table shows around 100,000 distinct CDR3 sequences, and around 10% are seen once. Around 29% of the sample lies in the top ten. The junction shows trimming of 6 bases on V and 2 bases on J, and the gene matches do not reach 7 bases of it. CDR1 DFQATT and CDR2 SNEGSKA were looked up in the germline V gene (reference sequence). The CDR3 measures 14 amino acids from cysteine to phenylalanine. The entry retains the CDR3 DNA only, 42 bases that are in frame from base 1.

The sequence came from a human donor in good health (CMV status not recorded). Some clones in this sample may be carry-over from other donors' samples. The chain joins TRBV20-1 to TRBJ2-5; TRBD1 fits 9 bases in the junction. Sequencing was performed on PBMCs, sequenced either directly or after in vitro stimulation (not recorded which). The CDR3 protein is CSALQGAAQETQYF. The sequence in DNA is TGCAGTGCCCTACAGGGGGCAGCTCAAGAGACCCAGTACTTC.